One sample yielded the 8 T cell receptor beta chains listed below, sequenced in a study of blood T cell repertoires in COVID-19. Here immunoSEQ multiplex PCR was the method, and the copy in TCRdb shows in-frame clones only, minus some. The sample includes roughly 190,000 clones, around 94% of them seen just once. Source material: peripheral blood. These receptors were collected from a man aged 25 to 40 with COVID-19, enrolled during active disease.

This clone showed up just once. The chain combines TRBV3-1 (or the pseudogene TRBV3-2) with TRBJ1-1; D may be TRBD1 (5 bases). This CDR3 has 15 residues. The germline V gene encodes CDR1 LGHDT and CDR2 YNNKEL (reference sequence). With 1 base removed from V and 4 bases from J, the gap between germline ends came to 13 bases. CDR3 sequence reads: CASSQAGGMITEAFF. The CDR3 DNA sequence: TGTGCCAGCAGCCAAGCTGGGGGGATGATCACTGAAGCTTTCTTT.

The V gene is TRBV6-5, the J gene TRBJ2-5, with a weak D call TRBD1 (5 bases). Germline CDR1 MNHEY, CDR2 SVGAGI. The V end lost 5 bases, the J end lost 3 bases, and 13 bases lay between the germline ends. There are 14 residues in the CDR3. The CDR3 nucleotides read TGTGCCAGCAGTATAATTAGGGGTGAAGAGACCCAGTACTTC. Protein sequence: CASSIIRGEETQYF.

The chain is built from TRBV7-7 and TRBJ2-5, with 7 bases fitting TRBD2. This CDR3 spans 15 amino acids. Looked up from germline, CDR1 is SSHAT and CDR2 is FNYEAQ (reference sequence). J gave up 1 base and V 5 bases, and 7 bases lay outside the gene matches. CDR3: CASSRAGVSQETQYF. In DNA, the CDR3 is TGTGCCAGCAGCCGGGCGGGGGTCAGCCAAGAGACCCAGTACTTC. The whole variable domain, filled in from reference TRBV7-7 and TRBJ2-5, reads GAGVSQSPRYKVTKRGQDVTLRCDPISSHATLYWYQQALGQGPEFLTYFNYEAQPDKSGLPSDRFSAERPEGSISTLTIQRTEQRDSAMYRCASSRAGVSQETQYFGPGTRLLVL.

The chain couples TRBV7-9 to TRBJ2-2, with 10 bases aligning to TRBD2. The junction had 4 bases not matched to a gene; V was cut back by 5 bases and J by 4 bases. The CDR3 contains 15 residues. CDR1 is SEHNR and CDR2 is FQNEAQ in the germline V gene (reference sequence). This CDR3 reads CASSPPSGGTGELFF. CDR3 sequence (DNA): TGTGCCAGCAGCCCTCCTAGCGGGGGCACCGGGGAGCTGTTTTTT.

This chain connects TRBV10-3 to TRBJ1-1; 7 bases map to TRBD1. Germline V gene data show CDR1 as ENHRY and CDR2 as SYGVKD. The V segment lost 0 bases and the J segment 1 base; nucleotides outside the gene matches: 5. CDR3 length: 16 amino acids. CDR3 amino acids: CAISESIRGKNTEAFF. The CDR3, as DNA: TGTGCCATCAGTGAGTCGATCAGGGGGAAGAACACTGAAGCTTTCTTT.

The rearrangement joins TRBV21-1 to TRBJ2-7; no check of the table's D call, TRBD1, against the DNA was made. TRBV21-1 is an annotated pseudogene. The CDR3 extends over 17 amino acids. The CDR3 sequence is CASSKEGRDRGSYEQYF. The DNA for the CDR3 is TGTGCCAGCAGCAAAGAGGGCCGGGACAGGGGTTCCTACGAGCAGTACTTC.

The CDR3 reads CASRDTDRNSPLHF. CDR3 bases: TGTGCCAGCAGGGACACTGACAGGAATTCACCCCTCCACTTT. The chain is built from TRBV6-4 and TRBJ1-6; D possibly corresponds to TRBD1 (6 bases). The V gene lost 6 bases and the J gene lost 7 bases, with 13 bases spanning the gap. CDR1 is MRHNA, CDR2 SNTAGT, per germline. CDR3 length: 14 amino acids.

The rearrangement uses TRBV6-5 and TRBJ2-7; 11 nucleotides line up with TRBD1. V lost 6 bases and J lost 0; bases outside the gene matches: 4. The CDR3 runs to 15 residues. Germline values: CDR1 MNHEY, CDR2 SVGAGI. CDR3 DNA sequence: TGTGCCAGCAGCGCAGGGACAGGGGGCTCCTACGAGCAGTACTTC. Protein: CASSAGTGGSYEQYF.